Presented here are 27 T cell receptor beta chains from one specimen sequenced in a study of T cells after posttransplantation cyclophosphamide. A marrow graft followed busulfan-fludarabine conditioning, with cyclophosphamide on days +3 and +4. Sequenced by immunoSEQ multiplex PCR; TCRdb stores in-frame clones only, minus some. The sample has around 1,800 clones, none seen only once. Sequencing was performed on PBMCs, taken roughly 35 days after allogeneic stem cell transplant with posttransplant cyclophosphamide. These receptors were collected from a female patient in her sixties who received an allogeneic stem cell transplant from a related donor and was CMV-positive. Some T cells here may be from the graft donor.

This clone has just a few counts. This rearrangement joins TRBV7-9 to TRBJ2-5; D ambiguous. Trimming removed 4 bases from V and 5 bases from J, with 5 bases in between. The CDR3 is 11 residues long. The germline V gene has CDR1 SEHNR and CDR2 FQNEAQ (reference sequence). This chain's CDR3 is CASSSLETQYF. For the CDR3, the DNA is TGTGCCAGCAGCTCCCTGGAGACCCAGTACTTC.

This clone counts as medium-sized. The chain combines TRBV28 with TRBJ2-1, with TRBD2 identical over 7 bases. The CDR3 is 15 residues long. The germline V gene has CDR1 MDHEN and CDR2 SYDVKM. V gave up 7 bases and J gave up 4 bases; unmatched junction bases: 10. Here the CDR3 DNA reads TGTGCCAGCACTCCGACGGGACTATTGTACAATGAGCAGTTCTTC. This sequence encodes CASTPTGLLYNEQFF.

This clone came up many times. The chain carries TRBV11-2 and TRBJ1-2; TRBD1 might be the D (5 bases). Trimming took off 1 base at V and 4 bases at J, with 7 bases between the two ends. Germline CDR1 SGHAT, CDR2 FQNNGV. The length of the CDR3 is 13 residues. The CDR3 DNA is TGTGCCAGCAGCTTAGTCCAGGGCTATGGCTACACCTTC. It encodes CASSLVQGYGYTF.

V and J are TRBV29-1 and TRBJ2-3; TRBD2 matches at 13 bases. Germline values: CDR1 SQVTM, CDR2 ANQGSEA. V was clipped by 2 bases and J by 3 bases; unmatched bases: 2. The CDR3 covers 15 residues. The CDR3 DNA sequence: TGCAGCGTTGAAACTAGCGGGAGGGCGACAGATACGCAGTATTTT. Amino acid sequence: CSVETSGRATDTQYF.

At least ten counts were recorded for this clone. The chain links TRBV5-4 to TRBJ2-5; 9 bases match TRBD1. J lost 5 bases, V lost 5 bases, and 7 bases had no gene match. The CDR3 length is 14 residues. The germline CDR1 and CDR2 sequences are SGHNT and YYREEE (reference sequence). CDR3 in DNA: TGTGCCAGCAGAAATACAGGGGGCGGGGAGACCCAGTACTTC. Translated, it gives CASRNTGGGETQYF.

This clone is judged medium-sized. The chain combines TRBV7-9 with TRBJ2-3; 7 nucleotides match TRBD1. CDR1 SEHNR and CDR2 FQNEAQ come from the germline V gene (reference sequence). V dropped 5 bases and J dropped 0; count of bases not matched to a gene: 5. The CDR3 totals 15 residues. CDR3 sequence: CASSSPGQSTDTQYF. CDR3 nucleotides: TGTGCCAGCAGCAGCCCGGGACAGAGCACAGATACGCAGTATTTT. The full variable domain, rest sourced from reference TRBV7-9 and TRBJ2-3, is DTGVSQNPRHKITKRGQNVTFRCDPISEHNRLYWYRQTLGQGPEFLTYFQNEAQLEKSRLLSDRFSAERPKGSFSTLEIQRTEQGDSAMYLCASSSPGQSTDTQYFGPGTRLTVL.

In this sample, this clone is medium-sized. This chain's CDR3 is CASSLGASSYNEQFF. The CDR3 DNA sequence: TGTGCCAGCAGCTTGGGGGCGAGCTCCTACAATGAGCAGTTCTTC. The chain has TRBV7-2 and TRBJ2-1; tentatively, D is TRBD1 (6 bases). The length of the CDR3 is 15 residues. Germline CDR1 and CDR2: SGHTA and FQGNSA. The V end was cut by 3 bases, the J end by 0 bases, with 9 bases between.

This clone showed up many times. The rearrangement uses TRBV6-1 and TRBJ1-5, with D perhaps matching TRBD1 (5 bases). This CDR3 has 15 amino acids. Germline values: CDR1 MNHNS, CDR2 SASEGT. With 10 bases removed from V and 3 bases from J, the gap between germline ends came to 19 bases. The CDR3 loop reads CATSYWGVLNQPQHF. In nucleotides, the CDR3 is TGTGCCACTTCCTATTGGGGGGTCCTCAATCAGCCCCAGCATTTT.

This clone has a count of ten or more. This chain uses TRBV20-1 with TRBJ2-1; D not resolved. Germline V gene data show CDR1 as DFQATT and CDR2 as SNEGSKA (reference sequence). Trimming removed 4 bases at V and 5 bases at J, with 3 bases between. The CDR3 is made up of 10 amino acids. The DNA for the CDR3 is TGCAGTGCTAAGCACAATGAGCAGTTCTTC. This sequence encodes CSAKHNEQFF.

By share, this clone ranks as large. The gene calls are TRBV6-5 and TRBJ1-1, with D perhaps TRBD1 (5 bases). This CDR3 is built from 14 residues. Deletions cut 4 bases from V and 4 bases from J, with 13 bases between. The germline V gene has CDR1 MNHEY and CDR2 SVGAGI. The CDR3 region is CASSLLGGGTEAFF. DNA for the CDR3: TGTGCCAGCAGTTTATTGGGGGGTGGCACTGAAGCTTTCTTT.

This clone was observed at least ten times. The chain has TRBV28 and TRBJ2-5; D is perhaps TRBD1 (5 bases). V was clipped by 2 bases and J by 7 bases, with 11 bases between them. The CDR3 is 13 residues long. Germline CDR1 reads MDHEN; CDR2 reads SYDVKM. The CDR3 region is CASSLPLGRTQYF. CDR3 in DNA: TGTGCCAGCAGTTTACCCTTGGGGCGGACCCAGTACTTC.

This clone is labeled as large (0.1 to 1%). V is TRBV6-1 and J is TRBJ1-2; a weak D match, TRBD1 (5 bases). The germline V and J ends were trimmed by 7 bases and 4 bases, with 13 bases remaining between them. In germline, CDR1 is MNHNS, CDR2 SASEGT. The CDR3 consists of 13 residues. The CDR3: CASTYDRGYGYTF. In DNA, the CDR3 is TGTGCCAGCACCTATGACAGAGGCTATGGCTACACCTTC.

In this sample, this clone is medium-sized (0.01 to 0.1%). The chain couples TRBV6-2 or TRBV6-3 to TRBJ1-6; D is ambiguous. There are 12 residues in the CDR3. The ends were cut back, 6 bases at V and 10 bases at J, with 10 bases in the middle. Germline CDR1 and CDR2: MNHEY and SVGEGT. The CDR3 DNA is TGTGCCAGCAGCCGGGGTGGATCACCCCTCCACTTT. It specifies CASSRGGSPLHF.

This clone was counted at least ten times. The chain is built from TRBV12-3 or TRBV12-4 and TRBJ1-1; possibly TRBD1 for D (6 bases). The CDR3 contains 14 residues. Trimming left V 3 bases short and J 1 base short, with 9 bases between. The CDR3 nucleotides read TGTGCCAGCAGTTTCTCGGACAGGAACACTGAAGCTTTCTTT. Protein: CASSFSDRNTEAFF.

Within the sample, this clone is medium-sized. The CDR3 here is CASSYSGRGAYEQYF. DNA for the CDR3: TGTGCCAGCAGTTACTCGGGGCGGGGGGCCTACGAGCAGTACTTC. The rearrangement uses TRBV6-6 and TRBJ2-7; 8 bases align to TRBD2. CDR3 length: 15 amino acids. Germline CDR1 reads MNHNY; CDR2 reads SVGAGI (reference sequence). With 0 bases clipped from V and 2 bases from J, the junction kept 3 bases outside the gene matches.

This clone was counted many times. The chain recombines TRBV7-8 with TRBJ2-7; D ambiguous. Germline V gene data show CDR1 as SGHVS and CDR2 as FQNEAQ. This CDR3 is 14 amino acids long. V lost 2 bases and J 2 bases, leaving 10 bases between the germline ends. The CDR3 region is CASSLTPAPYEQYF. CDR3 DNA: TGTGCCAGCAGCTTAACACCCGCACCCTACGAGCAGTACTTC.

By frequency in the sample, this clone is large. This chain joins TRBV18 and TRBJ2-2; D may be TRBD1 (5 bases). Trimming took 2 bases from V and 4 from J, leaving 11 bases between them. The CDR3 sequence is 15 residues long. Germline lookup yields CDR1 KGHSH and CDR2 LQKENI. The CDR3 protein is CASSPTDDSTGELFF. CDR3 in DNA: TGTGCCAGCTCACCAACCGATGACAGCACCGGGGAGCTGTTTTTT. The variable domain in full, completed from reference TRBV18 and TRBJ2-2, reads NAGVMQNPRHLVRRRGQEARLRCSPMKGHSHVYWYRQLPEEGLKFMVYLQKENIIDESGMPKERFSAEFPKEGPSILRIQQVVRGDSAAYFCASSPTDDSTGELFFGEGSRLTVL.

Judged by abundance, this clone is medium-sized (0.01 to 0.1%). This sequence joins TRBV10-3 and TRBJ2-2; no clear D. Per the germline V gene, CDR1 is ENHRY and CDR2 is SYGVKD. Trimming stripped 8 bases from V and 3 bases from J, with 4 bases between. CDR3 length equals 11 residues. The CDR3 is CAIADTGELFF. The CDR3 coding sequence is TGTGCCATCGCGGACACCGGGGAGCTGTTTTTT.

This clone was seen ten or more times. The chain is built from TRBV20-1 and TRBJ1-1; a weak D match, TRBD1 (6 bases). Trimming cost V 5 bases and J 5 bases, with 9 bases left between them. This CDR3 contains 11 residues. Germline V gene lookup returns CDR1 DFQATT and CDR2 SNEGSKA (reference sequence). The CDR3 region has the DNA TGCAGTGCTTATAGGGGGACTGAAGCTTTCTTT. Translation: CSAYRGTEAFF.

This clone is medium-sized by share. The chain links TRBV5-1 to TRBJ2-1; 9 bases map to TRBD2. This CDR3 region has 16 residues. Germline V gives CDR1 SGHRS, CDR2 YFSETQ. V was clipped by 2 bases and J by 1 base; unmatched bases: 4. CDR3 loop: CASSFSGRRSYNEQFF. CDR3 nucleotides: TGCGCCAGCAGCTTTAGCGGGAGAAGATCCTACAATGAGCAGTTCTTC.

This clone was found many times. The genes are TRBV11-3 and TRBJ2-2, with 11 bases identical to TRBD1. CDR1 is SGHNT, CDR2 YENEEA, per germline. This CDR3 is built from 15 residues. The junction had 3 bases not matched to a gene; V was cut back by 5 bases and J by 4 bases. The CDR3 spells CASSRTGGFTGELFF. The CDR3 DNA sequence: TGTGCCAGCAGCCGGACAGGGGGCTTCACCGGGGAGCTGTTTTTT.

This clone has at least ten counts. The rearrangement uses TRBV5-4 and TRBJ2-5, with TRBD2 matching 14 bases. Trimming at V came to 2 bases and at J to 5 bases, leaving 5 bases not matched to a gene. From germline, CDR1 is SGHNT and CDR2 YYREEE (reference sequence). The CDR3 covers 16 residues. Written as DNA, the CDR3 is TGTGCCAGCAGCTTCGGACTAGCGGGAGGTTTGGAGACCCAGTACTTC. As protein: CASSFGLAGGLETQYF.

This clone was seen repeatedly, ten times or more. The V call is TRBV2, the J call TRBJ2-5; 15 nucleotides match TRBD2. This CDR3 has 16 residues. After removal of 5 bases from V and 5 bases from J, the junction contained 6 bases not matched to a gene. Germline V gene data show CDR1 as SNHLY and CDR2 as FYNNEI. The CDR3 protein is CASSRGTSGGPETQYF. The DNA for the CDR3 is TGTGCCAGCAGTAGAGGGACTAGCGGGGGGCCGGAGACCCAGTACTTC.

The gene calls are TRBV5-4 and TRBJ1-6; the D gene is possibly TRBD1 (6 bases). Between the trimmed V and J ends, which lost 3 bases and 6 bases, there was a span of 7 bases. This CDR3 region has 13 residues. Germline loops: CDR1 SGHNT, CDR2 YYREEE (reference sequence). The CDR3 is CASSSDSNSPLHF. CDR3 sequence (DNA): TGTGCCAGCAGCTCGGACAGTAATTCACCCCTCCACTTT.

This clone was counted many times. V is TRBV28 and J is TRBJ1-2, with D tentatively TRBD1 (6 bases). V was clipped by 7 bases and J by 5 bases, with 17 bases between them. CDR3 size: 14 residues. CDR1 and CDR2 (germline): MDHEN, SYDVKM. CDR3 sequence reads: CASKVGGDGYGYTF. CDR3 sequence (DNA): TGTGCCAGCAAAGTAGGGGGGGATGGGTATGGCTACACCTTC.

This clone was seen repeatedly, ten times or more. This chain links TRBV18 with TRBJ1-2; TRBD1 matches at 10 bases. From germline, CDR1 is KGHSH and CDR2 LQKENI. The length of the CDR3 is 15 residues. The junction had 1 base not matched to a gene; V was cut back by 0 bases and J by 3 bases. The CDR3: CASSPPGTGDYGYTF. For the CDR3, the DNA is TGTGCCAGCTCACCACCCGGGACAGGGGACTATGGCTACACCTTC.

In this sample, this clone is large. The V gene is TRBV5-1, the J gene TRBJ2-7; 7 nucleotides align to TRBD1. J was trimmed by 4 bases and V by 0 bases; bases with no gene match: 4. Germline CDR1 is SGHRS and CDR2 is YFSETQ. This CDR3 region has 14 residues. In DNA form, the CDR3 reads TGCGCCAGCAGCTTGGAAGGGGGCGGGTACGAGCAGTACTTC. The encoded protein is CASSLEGGGYEQYF.